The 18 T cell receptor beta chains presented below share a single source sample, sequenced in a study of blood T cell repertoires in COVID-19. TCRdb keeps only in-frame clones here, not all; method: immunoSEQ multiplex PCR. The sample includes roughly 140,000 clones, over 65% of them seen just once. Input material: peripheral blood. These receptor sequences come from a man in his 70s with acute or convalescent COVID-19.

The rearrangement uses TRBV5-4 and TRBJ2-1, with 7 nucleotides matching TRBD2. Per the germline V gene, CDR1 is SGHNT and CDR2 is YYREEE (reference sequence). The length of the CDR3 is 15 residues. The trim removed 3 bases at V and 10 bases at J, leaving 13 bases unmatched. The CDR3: CASSYDGSGLSEQFF. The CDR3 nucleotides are TGTGCCAGCAGCTATGATGGTAGCGGGCTTAGCGAGCAGTTCTTC.

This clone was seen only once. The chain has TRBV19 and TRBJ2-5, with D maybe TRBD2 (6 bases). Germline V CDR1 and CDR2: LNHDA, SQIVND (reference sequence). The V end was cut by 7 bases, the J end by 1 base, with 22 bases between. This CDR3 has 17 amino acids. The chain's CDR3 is CASKPGVAGGGQETQYF. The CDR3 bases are TGTGCCAGTAAACCGGGAGTAGCAGGAGGCGGCCAAGAGACCCAGTACTTC.

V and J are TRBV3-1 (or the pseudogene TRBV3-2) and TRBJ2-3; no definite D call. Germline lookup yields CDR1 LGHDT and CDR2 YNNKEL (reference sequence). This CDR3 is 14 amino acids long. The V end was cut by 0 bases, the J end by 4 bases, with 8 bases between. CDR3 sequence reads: CASSQDLRPDTQYF. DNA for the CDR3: TGTGCCAGCAGCCAAGATCTGAGGCCAGATACGCAGTATTTT.

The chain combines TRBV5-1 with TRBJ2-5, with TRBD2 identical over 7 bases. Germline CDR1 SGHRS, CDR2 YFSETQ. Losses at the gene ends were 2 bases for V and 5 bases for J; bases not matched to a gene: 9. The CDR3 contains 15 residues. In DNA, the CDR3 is TGCGCCAGCAGCTTCTTCCGCGGGGGAACGGAGACCCAGTACTTC. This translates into CASSFFRGGTETQYF.

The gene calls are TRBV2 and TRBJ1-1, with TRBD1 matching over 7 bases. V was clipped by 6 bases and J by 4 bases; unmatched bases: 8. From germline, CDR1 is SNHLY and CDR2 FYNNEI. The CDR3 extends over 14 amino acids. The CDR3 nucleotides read TGTGCCAGCAGAAACAGGGGTGGCGGCACTGAAGCTTTCTTT. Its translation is CASRNRGGGTEAFF.

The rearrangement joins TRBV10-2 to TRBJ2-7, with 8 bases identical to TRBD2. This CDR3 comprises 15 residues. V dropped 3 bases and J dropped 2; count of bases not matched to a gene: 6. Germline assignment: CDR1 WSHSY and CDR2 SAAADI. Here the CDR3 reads CASSDFGRAAYEQYF. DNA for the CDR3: TGCGCCAGCAGTGATTTCGGGAGGGCGGCCTACGAGCAGTACTTC.

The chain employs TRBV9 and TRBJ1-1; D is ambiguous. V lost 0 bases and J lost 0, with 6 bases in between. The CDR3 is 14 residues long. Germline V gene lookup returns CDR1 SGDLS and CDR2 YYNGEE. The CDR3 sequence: CASSVGQVNTEAFF. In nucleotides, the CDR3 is TGTGCCAGCAGCGTAGGGCAGGTGAACACTGAAGCTTTCTTT.

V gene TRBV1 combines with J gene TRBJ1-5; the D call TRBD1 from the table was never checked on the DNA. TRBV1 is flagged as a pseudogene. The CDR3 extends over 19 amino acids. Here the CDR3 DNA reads TGCACCAGCAGCCAAGAAGACTGGGGGCCCGAATATAGCAATCAGCCCCAGCATTTT. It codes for CTSSQEDWGPEYSNQPQHF.

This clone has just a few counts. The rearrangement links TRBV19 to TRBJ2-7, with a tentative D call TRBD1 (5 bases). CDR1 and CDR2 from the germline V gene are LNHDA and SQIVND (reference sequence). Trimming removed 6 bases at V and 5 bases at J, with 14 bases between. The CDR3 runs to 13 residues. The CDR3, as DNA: TGTGCCAGTAGCCGCGGCAGGGAAAACGAGCAGTACTTC. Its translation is CASSRGRENEQYF.

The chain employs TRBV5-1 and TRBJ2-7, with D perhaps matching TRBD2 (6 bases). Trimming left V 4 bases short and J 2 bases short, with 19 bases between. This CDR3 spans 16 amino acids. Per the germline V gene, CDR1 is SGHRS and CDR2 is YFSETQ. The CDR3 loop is CASSPIVGTGAYEQYF. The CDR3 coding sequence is TGCGCCAGCAGCCCAATTGTCGGGACTGGAGCCTACGAGCAGTACTTC.

CDR3 bases: TGCAGCGTTGAACCCCCCGTACGCGCCCACAATGAGCAGTTCTTC. Translated: CSVEPPVRAHNEQFF. The chain employs TRBV29-1 and TRBJ2-1; D remains ambiguous. In germline, CDR1 is SQVTM, CDR2 ANQGSEA. The CDR3 covers 15 residues. The V end was cut by 2 bases, the J end by 5 bases, with 16 bases between.

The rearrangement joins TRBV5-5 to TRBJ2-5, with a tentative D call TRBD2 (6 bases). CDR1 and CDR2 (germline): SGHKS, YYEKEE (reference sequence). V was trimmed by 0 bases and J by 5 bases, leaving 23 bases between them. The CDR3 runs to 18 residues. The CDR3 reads CASSLGARPGLGWETQYF. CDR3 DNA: TGTGCCAGCAGCTTGGGGGCGAGACCGGGACTCGGGTGGGAGACCCAGTACTTC.

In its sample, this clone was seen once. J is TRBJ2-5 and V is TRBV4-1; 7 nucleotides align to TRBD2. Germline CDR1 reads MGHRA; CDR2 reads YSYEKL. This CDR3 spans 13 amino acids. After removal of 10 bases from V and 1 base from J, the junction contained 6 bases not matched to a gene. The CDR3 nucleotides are TGCGCCAAACCGACTAGCCCCCAAGAGACCCAGTACTTC. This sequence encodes CAKPTSPQETQYF.

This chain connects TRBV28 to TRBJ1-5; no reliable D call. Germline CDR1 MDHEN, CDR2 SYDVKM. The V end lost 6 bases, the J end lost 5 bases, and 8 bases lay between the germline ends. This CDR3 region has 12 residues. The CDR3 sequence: CASRGPHQPQHF. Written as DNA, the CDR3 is TGTGCCAGCAGGGGCCCTCATCAGCCCCAGCATTTT.

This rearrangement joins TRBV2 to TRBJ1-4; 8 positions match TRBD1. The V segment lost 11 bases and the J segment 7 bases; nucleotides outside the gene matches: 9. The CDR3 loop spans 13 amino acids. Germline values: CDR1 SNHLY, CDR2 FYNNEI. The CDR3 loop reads CAGRTGRSEKLFF. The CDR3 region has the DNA TGTGCCGGAAGGACAGGGAGGAGTGAAAAACTGTTTTTT.

CDR3 loop: CASRTGEPGSPLHF. The CDR3, as DNA: TGTGCCAGTCGGACAGGGGAGCCCGGTTCACCCCTCCACTTT. The chain carries TRBV2 and TRBJ1-6; TRBD1 agrees at 9 bases. The junction had 9 bases not matched to a gene; V was cut back by 9 bases and J by 9 bases. This CDR3 region has 14 residues. The V gene's germline CDR1 is SNHLY and CDR2 FYNNEI.

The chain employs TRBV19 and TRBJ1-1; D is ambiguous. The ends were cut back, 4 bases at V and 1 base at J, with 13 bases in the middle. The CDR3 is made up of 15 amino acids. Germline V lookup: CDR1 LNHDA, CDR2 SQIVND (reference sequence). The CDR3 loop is CASSTDTAWNTEAFF. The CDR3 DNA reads TGTGCCAGTAGTACCGACACGGCCTGGAACACTGAAGCTTTCTTT.

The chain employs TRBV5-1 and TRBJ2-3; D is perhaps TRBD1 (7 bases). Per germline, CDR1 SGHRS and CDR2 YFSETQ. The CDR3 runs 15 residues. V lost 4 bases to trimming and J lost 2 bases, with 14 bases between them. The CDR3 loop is CASSLTGDSTDTQYF. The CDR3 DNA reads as TGCGCCAGCAGCCTCACAGGGGACTCCACAGATACGCAGTATTTT.